This TCR beta chain was obtained from a study of OX40 agonist ivuxolimab in advanced cancers. Study overall: Participants averaged around 60 years of age (range about 23 to 80) and were around 85% male.

This CDR3 comprises 13 residues. Per the germline V gene, CDR1 is KGHSH and CDR2 is LQKENI. Between the trimmed V and J ends, which lost 3 bases and 0 bases, there was a span of 3 bases. Repertoires were generated with immunoSEQ multiplex PCR, while TCRdb's copy carries only in-frame clones and drops some. This sample carries more than 100,000 clones, around 87% of them seen once, and the ten largest clones take approximately 0.51%. This chain joins TRBV18 and TRBJ1-3; D unresolved. Here the sequenced sample was CD4+ or CD8+ T cells sorted from blood, taken in a trial of the OX40 agonist ivuxolimab. This receptor was taken from an adult with an advanced solid tumor such as melanoma, head and neck, liver or kidney cancer. The CDR3 DNA follows: TGTGCCAGCTCACCGACCTCTGGAAACACCATATATTTT. Translated: CASSPTSGNTIYF.